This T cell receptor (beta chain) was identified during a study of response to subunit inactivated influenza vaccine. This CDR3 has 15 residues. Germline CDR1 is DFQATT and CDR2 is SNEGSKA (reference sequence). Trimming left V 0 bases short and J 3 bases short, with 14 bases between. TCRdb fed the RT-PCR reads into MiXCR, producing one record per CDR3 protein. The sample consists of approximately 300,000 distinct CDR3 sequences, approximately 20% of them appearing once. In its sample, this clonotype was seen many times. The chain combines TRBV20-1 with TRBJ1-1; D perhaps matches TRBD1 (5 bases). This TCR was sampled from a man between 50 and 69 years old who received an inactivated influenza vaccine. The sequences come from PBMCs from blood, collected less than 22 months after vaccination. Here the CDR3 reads CSARDPGPGDTEAFF. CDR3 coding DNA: TGCAGTGCTAGAGATCCGGGGCCGGGGGACACTGAAGCTTTCTTT.